This T cell receptor beta chain originates from a study of CD8+ T cells in alopecia areata. Points from the study as a whole: On tofacitinib, scalp and blood still held many of the expanded lesional clones.

As regards this clone: The antigen remains unidentified.

Stated treatment: oral pan-JAK inhibitor, 5-10 mg twice daily. Extraction and reverse transcription of RNA yielded cDNA as the sequencing template. Clones were read by immunoSEQ multiplex PCR, and TCRdb kept only the in-frame ones, dropping some. Of under 95,000 clones listed, approximately 70% are singletons. The sequenced sample was CD8+ T cells sorted from blood, obtained between weeks 44 and 45, from a patient treated with tofacitinib. The TCR sequence derives from a human donor with alopecia areata.

For the CDR3, the DNA is TGTGCCAGCAGCGGGCGACAGGGGGCAAACGAAAAACTGTTTTTT. Translation gives CASSGRQGANEKLFF. The chain has TRBV9 and TRBJ1-4, with 10 bases identical to TRBD1. CDR1 and CDR2 (germline): SGDLS, YYNGEE. Trimming at V came to 3 bases and at J to 8 bases, leaving 7 bases not matched to a gene. The CDR3 consists of 15 residues.